This section outlines one T cell receptor beta chain sequence together with its context. This record comes from a study of blood T cell repertoires in COVID-19. Followed over time, Seattle patients had been enrolled while infection was active. CDR1 SGHDT and CDR2 YYEEEE come from the germline V gene. The CDR3 has 14 amino acids. Trimming cost V 4 bases and J 2 bases; bases outside gene matches: 4. Original handling: Amplification from reference gene primers served as the basis for estimated nucleated cell counts. TCRdb keeps only in-frame clones here, not all; method: immunoSEQ multiplex PCR. D and trimming were read from the DNA, whereas the V and J calls and clone size are those reported in that table. In the table there are fewer than 450,000 clones, about 89% of which are singletons.

Sequencing input: peripheral blood. The clonotype was recovered from a woman between 45 and 65 years old with COVID-19, enrolled during active disease. The chain couples TRBV5-6 to TRBJ2-3, with 7 bases fitting TRBD2. In DNA, the CDR3 is TGTGCCAGCAGCCCCGGGACTATCACAGATACGCAGTATTTT. Protein: CASSPGTITDTQYF.